The 11 T cell receptor beta chains given below trace back to one sample, sequenced in a study of shared clonotypes between healthy human individuals. Using immunoSEQ multiplex PCR, the repertoire was profiled, and TCRdb retains in-frame clones only, with some absent. This sample has approximately 2.1 million clones, with 80% to 95% found just once. The material sequenced was naive CD4+ T cells from PBMCs. Subset meaning: CD45RA+ positively selected. The receptors originated from a man in his late teens or twenties in good health. Some clones in this sample may be carry-over from other donors' samples.

The J gene is TRBJ2-7, the V gene TRBV5-1; D is possibly TRBD2 (6 bases). Trimming cost V 7 bases and J 0 bases, with 14 bases left between them. Germline V gene data show CDR1 as SGHRS and CDR2 as YFSETQ. The CDR3 length is 14 residues. DNA for the CDR3: TGCGCCAGCCACCCCGGGGGACCCTCCTACGAGCAGTACTTC. It yields the protein CASHPGGPSYEQYF.

The J gene is TRBJ2-5, the V gene TRBV28, with unresolved D. In germline, CDR1 is MDHEN, CDR2 SYDVKM. V lost 3 bases and J lost 3, with 14 bases in between. The CDR3 is 15 amino acids. The CDR3 region has the DNA TGTGCCAGCAGTTTTCGAGCTACACCGGAAGAGACCCAGTACTTC. This translates into CASSFRATPEETQYF.

This sequence joins TRBV4-3 and TRBJ2-5; no definite D call. Per the germline V gene, CDR1 is LGHNA and CDR2 is YSLEER. The germline V and J ends were trimmed by 0 bases and 5 bases, with 16 bases remaining between them. There are 16 residues in the CDR3. As DNA, the CDR3 is TGCGCCAGCAGCCAAGATTCGTTGGCGGCCCGGGAGACCCAGTACTTC. It encodes CASSQDSLAARETQYF.

The chain uses TRBV9 and TRBJ2-3; D gene unclear. Germline V gives CDR1 SGDLS, CDR2 YYNGEE. V lost 3 bases and J lost 1, with 6 bases in between. The CDR3 is made up of 13 amino acids. CDR3 amino acids: CASSERGTDTQYF. The CDR3 DNA reads as TGTGCCAGCAGCGAACGGGGCACAGATACGCAGTATTTT.

The J gene is TRBJ2-1, the V gene TRBV9, with 8 bases identical to TRBD2. Germline CDR1 and CDR2: SGDLS and YYNGEE. The length of the CDR3 is 18 residues. V shed 1 base, J shed 2 bases, and the junction held 11 bases outside the gene matches. CDR3 DNA sequence: TGTGCCAGCAGCGTAACCGATACGGGAGGGCCGGCCTACAATGAGCAGTTCTTC. Its protein product is CASSVTDTGGPAYNEQFF.

The genes are TRBV4-1 and TRBJ2-7, with D tentatively TRBD2 (5 bases). The ends were cut back, 0 bases at V and 4 bases at J, with 13 bases in the middle. Germline lookup yields CDR1 MGHRA and CDR2 YSYEKL. The CDR3 has 15 amino acids. For the CDR3, the DNA is TGCGCCAGCAGCCAAGAACCCGGGGATGGTTACGAGCAGTACTTC. Translated: CASSQEPGDGYEQYF.

The rearrangement joins TRBV21-1 to TRBJ2-7; no DNA check was done on the table's D call, TRBD1. TRBV21-1 is given as a pseudogene. This CDR3 comprises 15 residues. The DNA for the CDR3 is TGTGCCAGCAGCCTTCCGGGACAGCCATCCTACGAGCAGTACTTC. This translates into CASSLPGQPSYEQYF.

J is TRBJ1-2 and V is TRBV12-2. TRBV12-2 corresponds to a pseudogene. The CDR3 covers 14 residues. CDR3: CASRPPRQNYGYTF. CDR3 sequence (DNA): TGTGCAAGTCGCCCCCCCCGGCAAAACTATGGCTACACCTTC.

This clone was picked up one time. This sequence joins TRBV4-1 and TRBJ2-3; 15 bases map to TRBD2. V shed 9 bases, J shed 5 bases, and the junction held 21 bases outside the gene matches. Per the germline V gene, CDR1 is MGHRA and CDR2 is YSYEKL. The CDR3 runs 20 residues. The CDR3 reads CASWQGPGLAGGADGDTQYF. In DNA, the CDR3 is TGCGCCAGTTGGCAGGGGCCGGGACTAGCGGGAGGCGCCGACGGAGATACGCAGTATTTT.

This chain joins TRBV7-2 and TRBJ1-3; D not resolved. V lost 1 base, J lost 6 bases, and 13 bases lay in between. The length of the CDR3 is 15 residues. The germline V gene encodes CDR1 SGHTA and CDR2 FQGNSA. The DNA of the CDR3 is TGTGCCAGCAGCTTAGTCTTCGGTGTTGAAAACACCATATATTTT. Translation: CASSLVFGVENTIYF.

Details on this clone: The identical CDR3 is also encoded by other nucleotide sequences in the sample. The chain has TRBV5-1 and TRBJ1-1, with a weak D call TRBD1 (5 bases). The germline CDR1 and CDR2 sequences are SGHRS and YFSETQ. The CDR3 runs to 14 residues. V was clipped by 1 base and J by 4 bases, with 11 bases between them. CDR3 amino acids: CASSLNGGGTEAFF. Written as DNA, the CDR3 is TGCGCCAGCAGCTTGAACGGGGGAGGCACTGAAGCTTTCTTT.